This T cell receptor (beta chain) was sequenced for a study of blood T cells in healthy people across ages. Notes on the study in general: Diversity estimates drawn from one million T cells were deemed underestimates. Nothing was known about donor CMV status, and this possibly confounded expanded clonotype changes.

Sample-barcoded 5' priming and a J-beta primer mix drove a second PCR of about 7 to 12 cycles. TCRdb reanalysed the 5' RACE reads using MiXCR and keeps one entry per CDR3 protein. This sample has roughly 800,000 distinct CDR3 sequences; roughly 64% occur once, and the top ten carry roughly 22%. This clonotype appeared many times. Its matching antigen is unknown. In germline, CDR1 is MNHNY, CDR2 SVGAGI (reference sequence). With 7 bases clipped from V and 2 bases from J, the junction kept 5 bases outside the gene matches. This CDR3 comprises 13 residues. The receptor was isolated from a man aged 25-45 years in good health. Sequenced sample: blood. V and J are TRBV6-6 and TRBJ2-7; the match to TRBD1 covers 7 bases. The CDR3 coding sequence is TGTGCCAGCAACTCTGACAGGGCCTACGAGCAGTACTTC. Protein: CASNSDRAYEQYF.